This T cell receptor beta chain was sequenced in a study of cytomegalovirus exposure and HLA in healthy donors. This PCR relied on a set of 60 Vbeta primers and 13 Jbeta primers. The table came from immunoSEQ multiplex PCR; TCRdb's copy has only in-frame clones and leaves some out. Of 150,000 to 180,000 clones listed, about 85% are singletons. The V gene end was trimmed by 10 bases and the J gene end by 1 base; junction bases not matched to a gene: 9. Germline assignment: CDR1 LNHDA and CDR2 SQIVND (reference sequence). This CDR3 contains 16 residues. The genes are TRBV19 and TRBJ2-6; 8 bases align to TRBD2. The TCR sequence derives from a man aged 25 to 40 in good health and CMV-seropositive. Source material: PBMCs. The CDR3 DNA reads as TGTGCCACCTACCCGGGGGGGTTGTCTGGGGCCAACGTCCTGACTTTC. Its protein product is CATYPGGLSGANVLTF. The whole variable domain, filled in from reference TRBV19 and TRBJ2-6, reads DGGITQSPKYLFRKEGQNVTLSCEQNLNHDAMYWYRQDPGQGLRLIYYSQIVNDFQKGDIAEGYSVSREKKESFPLTVTSAQKNPTAFYLCATYPGGLSGANVLTFGAGSRLTVL.